The rows below give T cell receptor beta chains drawn from one sample of a study of cytomegalovirus exposure and HLA in healthy donors. The repertoire was sequenced with immunoSEQ multiplex PCR; TCRdb's copy has only in-frame clones and lacks some. The repertoire holds 110,000 to 150,000 clones, 78% seen once, with less than 3% in the top ten. The sample was PBMCs. These receptors originate from a female donor in good health and CMV-seronegative. Each CDR3 is given with its conserved first and last residue. A D gene is named only where the DNA matches it firmly. For some rows the clone size is stated as once, few or many, or as a class when expanded; others skip it.

D	V	J	size	CDR3	DNA
NA	TRBV19	TRBJ2-2	NA	CASSRRGRALDTGELFF	TGTGCCAGTAGTCGGAGGGGGCGCGCACTAGACACCGGGGAGCTGTTTTTT
NA	TRBV7-9	TRBJ2-7	NA	CSSSPPGAEQYF	TGTTCCAGCAGCCCCCCCGGAGCCGAGCAGTACTTC
NA	TRBV6-1	TRBJ2-6	NA	CASSEVPQGFGANVLTF	TGTGCCAGCAGTGAAGTACCCCAGGGATTTGGGGCCAACGTCCTGACTTTC
TRBD2	TRBV15	TRBJ2-1	NA	CATSGTRGPNEQFF	TGTGCCACCTCCGGGACTAGGGGCCCCAATGAGCAGTTCTTC
TRBD2	TRBV2	TRBJ2-3	once	CASRRTSGGASTDTQYF	TGTGCCAGCAGGCGGACTAGCGGGGGGGCTAGCACAGATACGCAGTATTTT
TRBD2	TRBV2	TRBJ2-2	NA	CASRGLAGAGELFF	TGTGCCAGCAGAGGACTAGCGGGAGCCGGGGAGCTGTTTTTT
NA	TRBV30	TRBJ1-2	NA	CAWNDGHRYGYTF	TGTGCCTGGAATGATGGACATAGATATGGCTACACCTTC
NA	TRBV29-1	TRBJ1-1	NA	CSSRAQNTEAFF	TGCAGTTCGAGGGCACAGAACACTGAAGCTTTCTTT
TRBD2	TRBV5-1	TRBJ2-1	NA	CASSSRLAGANEQFF	TGCGCCAGCAGCTCCCGACTAGCGGGGGCCAATGAGCAGTTCTTC
NA	TRBV10-3	TRBJ1-2	NA	CAISERAYGYTF	TGTGCCATCAGTGAGAGAGCTTATGGCTACACCTTC
NA	TRBV29-1	TRBJ2-1	NA	CSVKVGGYNEQFF	TGCAGCGTTAAAGTGGGAGGCTACAATGAGCAGTTCTTC
NA	TRBV6-5	TRBJ1-1	few	CASSYSPGGNTEAFF	TGTGCCAGCAGTTACTCCCCCGGCGGGAACACTGAAGCTTTCTTT
TRBD2	TRBV19	TRBJ2-3	few	CASAASGGTDTQYF	TGTGCCAGCGCCGCTAGCGGGGGCACAGATACGCAGTATTTT
NA	TRBV28	TRBJ1-5	once	CASRQKRGGGQPQHF	TGTGCCAGCAGACAAAAGAGGGGCGGGGGTCAGCCCCAGCATTTT
NA	TRBV7-2	TRBJ2-7	NA	CASSSPGLGPDGPSYEQYF	TGTGCCAGCAGCTCCCCGGGACTGGGTCCTGACGGGCCTTCCTACGAGCAGTACTTC
NA	TRBV19	TRBJ2-3	NA	CASSITGSTDTQYF	TGTGCCAGTAGTATCACAGGTAGCACAGATACGCAGTATTTT
NA	TRBV2	TRBJ2-3	NA	CASSEDLSGNTQYF	TGTGCCAGCAGTGAAGACCTTAGCGGAAATACGCAGTATTTT
TRBD2	TRBV10-3	TRBJ2-1	NA	CAIRTGTSGCYNEQFF	TGTGCCATCAGGACAGGGACTAGCGGGTGTTACAATGAGCAGTTCTTC
TRBD1	TRBV5-1	TRBJ2-6	few	CASSLGRTGRSSGANVLTF	TGCGCCAGCAGCTTGGGAAGGACAGGGCGTAGCTCTGGGGCCAACGTCCTGACTTTC
NA	TRBV9	TRBJ1-2	NA	CASSVVLGGPGDGYTF	TGTGCCAGCAGCGTAGTCCTCGGGGGGCCGGGGGATGGCTACACCTTC
NA	TRBV15	TRBJ1-4	once	CATSRDTLRELNEKLFF	TGTGCCACCAGCAGAGATACCCTCCGGGAATTAAATGAAAAACTGTTTTTT
NA	TRBV28	TRBJ1-4	NA	CASSPGQLNEKLFF	TGTGCCAGCAGCCCTGGACAGCTTAATGAAAAACTGTTTTTT
NA	TRBV18	TRBJ2-7	NA	CASSPEGRGSSEQYF	TGTGCCAGCTCACCGGAGGGAAGGGGATCCTCCGAGCAGTACTTC